What follows are 29 T cell receptor beta chains derived from one specimen sequenced in a study of CD8 T cells in Susac syndrome (dated by TCRdb to 2018 to 2020). Libraries were constructed by the immunoSEQ multiplex PCR assay. RNA was extracted using the RNeasy kit, and roughly 0.5 to 1 microgram was reverse transcribed with random hexamers. TCRdb reworked the public reads: Q25 trimming with fastp, MiXCR clone assembly, productive beta chains retained. Entries are consolidated by CDR3 protein sequence, retaining the most common genes and DNA. The table for this sample lists tens of thousands of distinct CDR3 sequences; around 94% of them were counted only once. Together, the top ten hold around 0.33% of the sample. The sample taken for sequencing was CD4+ T cells from PBMCs. These receptors came from a human donor with Susac syndrome.

This rearrangement joins TRBV15 to TRBJ1-2; 7 nucleotides line up with TRBD1. The CDR3 has 14 amino acids. Losses at the gene ends were 5 bases for V and 9 bases for J; bases not matched to a gene: 12. CDR1 is LNHNV and CDR2 is YYDKDF in the germline V gene (reference sequence). The CDR3 DNA reads as TGTGCCACCAGCCCCCAGGGACAGCTTATGCGCTACACCTTC. Its protein is CATSPQGQLMRYTF.

The rearrangement uses TRBV11-2 and TRBJ1-5; the D gene is possibly TRBD1 (5 bases). The V and J ends lost 1 base and 7 bases respectively, with 11 bases between them. Germline V gene sequence: CDR1 SGHAT, CDR2 FQNNGV. The CDR3 consists of 14 residues. DNA of the CDR3: TGTGCCAGCAGCTTAGCCAGGGAGGGGCAGCCCCAGCATTTT. This translates into CASSLAREGQPQHF. Full variable domain (outside the CDR3, taken from reference TRBV11-2 and TRBJ1-5): EAGVAQSPRYKIIEKRQSVAFWCNPISGHATLYWYQQILGQGPKLLIQFQNNGVVDDSQLPKDRFSAERLKGVDSTLKIQPAKLEDSAVYLCASSLAREGQPQHFGDGTRLSIL.

The chain employs TRBV20-1 and TRBJ1-2, with D uncertain. V gave up 4 bases and J gave up 6 bases, with 9 bases separating them. Germline CDR1 and CDR2: DFQATT and SNEGSKA (reference sequence). The CDR3 is 11 residues long. CDR3 bases: TGCAGTGCTAATGGTGTTCATGGCTACACCTTC. It is translated as CSANGVHGYTF.

This chain links TRBV2 with TRBJ1-1, with 9 bases identical to TRBD1. Germline values: CDR1 SNHLY, CDR2 FYNNEI. The junction had 4 bases not matched to a gene; V was cut back by 4 bases and J by 7 bases. This CDR3 has 13 amino acids. CDR3 nucleotide sequence: TGTGCCAGCAGTGGGGACAGGGCCTTTGAAGCTTTCTTT. Residues: CASSGDRAFEAFF.

The chain is built from TRBV2 and TRBJ2-5; D unclear. V lost 5 bases, J lost 0 bases, and 10 bases lay in between. Germline CDR1 is SNHLY and CDR2 is FYNNEI. The CDR3 loop spans 14 amino acids. The CDR3 sequence: CASSPQTYQETQYF. CDR3 in DNA: TGTGCCAGCAGTCCCCAGACCTACCAAGAGACCCAGTACTTC.

The chain links TRBV29-1 to TRBJ1-1; no clear D gene. Trimming took 6 bases from V and 6 from J, leaving 17 bases between them. Germline V gene lookup returns CDR1 SQVTM and CDR2 ANQGSEA. CDR3 length equals 13 residues. The CDR3, as DNA: TGCAGCGTCGGAGGTGACGGTGGGGCTGAAGCTTTCTTT. This codes for CSVGGDGGAEAFF.

The chain combines TRBV11-2 with TRBJ2-5; tentatively, D is TRBD1 or TRBD2 (5 bases each). Germline V lookup: CDR1 SGHAT, CDR2 FQNNGV. Trimming removed 2 bases from V and 5 bases from J, with 12 bases in between. This CDR3 comprises 14 residues. The CDR3 DNA sequence: TGTGCCAGCAGCTTATTGAGGGGTCGGGAGACCCAGTACTTC. It is translated as CASSLLRGRETQYF.

The chain combines TRBV6-4 with TRBJ2-1, with TRBD2 matching over 10 bases. After removal of 0 bases from V and 5 bases from J, the junction contained 4 bases not matched to a gene. The CDR3 totals 16 residues. CDR1 is MRHNA, CDR2 SNTAGT, per germline. CDR3 DNA sequence: TGTGCCAGCAGTGACTCGGCTAGCGGGGGCCACAATGAGCAGTTCTTC. It translates to CASSDSASGGHNEQFF.

CDR3 DNA sequence: TGTGCCTGGAGTGTAGGGGACAGCTCTGGAAACACCATATATTTT. Protein product: CAWSVGDSSGNTIYF. The chain links TRBV30 to TRBJ1-3; TRBD1 matches 7 bases. The CDR3 runs 15 residues. Germline assignment: CDR1 GTSNPN and CDR2 SVGIG (reference sequence). Trimming at V came to 0 bases and at J to 0 bases, leaving 2 bases not matched to a gene.

This clonotype is a singleton in its sample. This chain uses TRBV25-1 with TRBJ2-5; D may be TRBD1 (5 bases). The CDR3 contains 15 residues. V shed 3 bases and J shed 0 bases, with 11 bases lying between them. Germline V gene sequence: CDR1 MGHDK, CDR2 SYGVNS. The CDR3 region has the DNA TGTGCCAGCAGTGACGACAGAAGATACCAAGAGACCCAGTACTTC. Its translation is CASSDDRRYQETQYF.

As DNA, the CDR3 is TGCGCCAGCAGCTCAGGACTAGTCTCAGATACGCAGTATTTT. This encodes CASSSGLVSDTQYF. The rearrangement joins TRBV5-1 to TRBJ2-3; the match to TRBD2 covers 7 bases. Germline V gene lookup returns CDR1 SGHRS and CDR2 YFSETQ. Trimming took 3 bases from V and 4 from J; bases not matched to a gene: 5. The CDR3 has 14 amino acids.

The chain has TRBV15 and TRBJ2-3; D might be TRBD2 (6 bases). This CDR3 region has 14 residues. Germline V CDR1 and CDR2: LNHNV, YYDKDF (reference sequence). The V gene lost 6 bases and the J gene lost 6 bases, with 16 bases spanning the gap. CDR3 DNA sequence: TGTGCCACCAGTAGCACTAGCTATCGGGATACGCAGTATTTT. Translating it yields CATSSTSYRDTQYF.

The rearrangement joins TRBV4-3 to TRBJ2-7; D may be TRBD2 (6 bases). Germline V gene sequence: CDR1 LGHNA, CDR2 YSLEER. This CDR3 has 14 amino acids. Trimming took 1 base from V and 3 from J, leaving 10 bases between them. The CDR3: CASSQGDWDYEQYF. CDR3 sequence (DNA): TGCGCCAGCAGCCAAGGGGACTGGGACTACGAGCAGTACTTC.

This clonotype occurred once. V usage is TRBV3-1 and J usage is TRBJ2-7; D remains unclear. The V gene's germline CDR1 is LGHDT and CDR2 YNNKEL (reference sequence). V lost 0 bases and J 0 bases, leaving 6 bases between the germline ends. The length of the CDR3 is 14 residues. The CDR3 region has the DNA TGTGCCAGCAGCCAAGAACGGTACTCCTACGAGCAGTACTTC. It codes for CASSQERYSYEQYF.

The chain recombines TRBV20-1 with TRBJ2-1; 8 positions agree with TRBD2. The length of the CDR3 is 14 residues. J gave up 3 bases and V 5 bases, and 6 bases lay outside the gene matches. The germline V gene encodes CDR1 DFQATT and CDR2 SNEGSKA (reference sequence). The CDR3 coding sequence is TGCAGTGCTCGCAATAGCGGGGACTACAATGAGCAGTTCTTC. As protein: CSARNSGDYNEQFF.

This clonotype came up a few times. This sequence joins TRBV20-1 and TRBJ1-5, with D tentatively TRBD1 (5 bases). The length of the CDR3 is 12 residues. Germline-derived CDR1 and CDR2 are DFQATT and SNEGSKA (reference sequence). V shed 7 bases and J shed 4 bases, with 11 bases lying between them. For the CDR3, the DNA is TGCAGTGTTCTCCGGGGGAATCAGCCCCAGCATTTT. This translates into CSVLRGNQPQHF.

This chain uses TRBV5-1 with TRBJ1-6; D gene unclear. The V and J ends lost 4 bases and 7 bases respectively, with 9 bases between them. The CDR3 is 13 residues long. Germline assignment: CDR1 SGHRS and CDR2 YFSETQ. The chain's CDR3 is CASSMDGNSPLHF. The CDR3 DNA follows: TGCGCCAGCAGCATGGACGGAAATTCACCCCTCCACTTT.

The J gene is TRBJ1-5, the V gene TRBV27; no definite D call. The CDR3 is 12 amino acids. Between the trimmed V and J ends, which lost 7 bases and 4 bases, there was a span of 8 bases. CDR1 is MNHEY, CDR2 SMNVEV, per germline (reference sequence). The CDR3 protein is CASTARNQPQHF. CDR3 nucleotide sequence: TGTGCCAGCACGGCGCGGAATCAGCCCCAGCATTTT.

The chain couples TRBV30 to TRBJ2-5; D not resolved. Trimming took 1 base from V and 4 from J, leaving 10 bases between them. Looked up from germline, CDR1 is GTSNPN and CDR2 is SVGIG (reference sequence). This CDR3 comprises 13 residues. In DNA form, the CDR3 reads TGTGCCTGGAGTGCGGTAGCAGTAGAGACCCAGTACTTC. Its protein is CAWSAVAVETQYF. The full variable domain, in which reference TRBV30 and TRBJ2-5 provide the parts outside the CDR3, is SQTIHQWPATLVQPVGSPLSLECTVEGTSNPNLYWYRQAAGRGLQLLFYSVGIGQISSEVPQNLSASRPQDRQFILSSKKLLLSDSGFYLCAWSAVAVETQYFGPGTRLLVL.

The chain couples TRBV10-2 to TRBJ1-3; 7 bases align to TRBD1. The CDR3 loop spans 14 amino acids. Germline assignment: CDR1 WSHSY and CDR2 SAAADI. V shed 7 bases, J shed 2 bases, and the junction held 5 bases outside the gene matches. CDR3 region: CASKGQTTGNTIYF. The CDR3 DNA reads as TGCGCCAGCAAGGGACAGACCACTGGAAACACCATATATTTT.

The rearrangement uses TRBV5-6 and TRBJ2-7; D unclear. Trimming cost V 4 bases and J 4 bases, with 12 bases left between them. This CDR3 region has 13 residues. Germline CDR1 SGHDT, CDR2 YYEEEE. This CDR3 is CASSPGRRYEQYF. The DNA of the CDR3 is TGTGCCAGCAGCCCCGGACGCCGGTACGAGCAGTACTTC.

The CDR3, as DNA: TGCGCCAGCAGCCTTCGACAGGGGTCAGATACGCAGTATTTT. It yields the protein CASSLRQGSDTQYF. The chain links TRBV5-1 to TRBJ2-3; the match to TRBD1 covers 8 bases. The germline V gene encodes CDR1 SGHRS and CDR2 YFSETQ. Losses at the gene ends were 4 bases for V and 4 bases for J; bases not matched to a gene: 5. The CDR3 consists of 14 residues.

This sequence joins TRBV20-1 and TRBJ1-1; no clear D. The CDR3 spans 11 residues. Trimming shortened V by 3 bases and J by 5 bases, and 7 bases separated the two germline ends. Looked up from germline, CDR1 is DFQATT and CDR2 is SNEGSKA (reference sequence). CDR3 protein: CSARASTEAFF. In nucleotides, the CDR3 is TGCAGTGCTAGGGCGAGTACTGAAGCTTTCTTT.

This sequence joins TRBV28 and TRBJ2-3; a possible D gene is TRBD1 (6 bases). Germline lookup yields CDR1 MDHEN and CDR2 SYDVKM. V shed 7 bases and J shed 6 bases, with 11 bases lying between them. The CDR3 is 12 amino acids. The CDR3 here is CASKQGGDTQYF. CDR3 bases: TGTGCCAGCAAACAGGGCGGGGATACGCAGTATTTT.

The rearrangement links TRBV5-4 to TRBJ2-1; no definite D call. The length of the CDR3 is 15 residues. CDR1 SGHNT and CDR2 YYREEE come from the germline V gene (reference sequence). The V end lost 3 bases, the J end lost 0 bases, and 10 bases lay between the germline ends. The CDR3 DNA is TGTGCCAGCAGCTCGACTGGATACTCCTACAATGAGCAGTTCTTC. Its translation: CASSSTGYSYNEQFF.

This chain joins TRBV20-1 and TRBJ2-7; tentatively, D is TRBD1 (5 bases). The germline V gene has CDR1 DFQATT and CDR2 SNEGSKA (reference sequence). This CDR3 region has 13 residues. V was shortened by 3 bases and J by 2 bases, with 11 bases between the two germline ends. CDR3 sequence: CSASPSGTYEQYF. CDR3 coding DNA: TGCAGTGCTAGTCCCTCAGGGACCTACGAGCAGTACTTC.

The V and J genes are TRBV5-1 and TRBJ1-6, with 10 nucleotides matching TRBD1. J was trimmed by 10 bases and V by 0 bases; bases with no gene match: 4. CDR1 and CDR2 from the germline V gene are SGHRS and YFSETQ. This CDR3 region has 15 residues. The CDR3 sequence: CASSLAGTGASPLHF. The DNA for the CDR3 is TGCGCCAGCAGCTTGGCCGGGACAGGGGCCTCACCCCTCCACTTT.

The genes are TRBV9 and TRBJ1-6; no reliable D call. This CDR3 contains 15 residues. Germline V gene sequence: CDR1 SGDLS, CDR2 YYNGEE. The ends were cut back, 0 bases at V and 9 bases at J, with 13 bases in the middle. CDR3 nucleotides: TGTGCCAGCAGCGTAGGCGGATCGTTCGGTTCACCCCTCCACTTT. Residues: CASSVGGSFGSPLHF.

The chain recombines TRBV11-2 with TRBJ2-7; TRBD2 might be the D (6 bases). Trimming took 5 bases from V and 6 from J, leaving 20 bases between them. CDR3 length: 15 residues. Germline loops: CDR1 SGHAT, CDR2 FQNNGV. This CDR3 is CASSASSGRGFEQYF. The CDR3 nucleotides are TGTGCCAGCAGCGCCTCTTCGGGACGGGGGTTCGAGCAGTACTTC.